This TCR beta chain was identified during a study of blood T cell repertoires in COVID-19. As for the study in general: Samples came from the United States, Italy and Spain, spanning acute and convalescent COVID-19. The analysed material was cDNA or gDNA that came from T cells, B-cell-depleted T cells, or PBMCs.

Per the original methods: How many nucleated cells were present was estimated from reference gene primer amplification. The table came from immunoSEQ multiplex PCR; TCRdb's copy has only in-frame clones and leaves some out. D and trimming come from the DNA, and the V and J calls and clone size come from that table. The data show about 300,000 clones, about 82% seen once. The sequence was collected from a woman aged 45-65 years with acute or convalescent COVID-19. The specimen sequenced was peripheral blood.

The CDR3 DNA reads as TGTGCCAGCAGCTTGGAACGGGGTAACCAAGAGACCCAGTACTTC. Its translation is CASSLERGNQETQYF. The V and J genes are TRBV5-4 and TRBJ2-5; possibly TRBD2 for D (5 bases). The germline V gene has CDR1 SGHNT and CDR2 YYREEE (reference sequence). CDR3 length: 15 amino acids. Trimming shortened V by 0 bases and J by 0 bases, and 9 bases separated the two germline ends. Using reference TRBV5-4 and TRBJ2-5 for the parts outside the CDR3, the full variable domain is ETGVTQSPTHLIKTRGQQVTLRCSSQSGHNTVSWYQQALGQGPQFIFQYYREEENGRGNFPPRFSGLQFPNYSSELNVNALELDDSALYLCASSLERGNQETQYFGPGTRLLVL.